Listed here are 26 T cell receptor beta chains from one sample, sequenced in a study of OX40 agonist ivuxolimab in advanced cancers. The method was immunoSEQ multiplex PCR; TCRdb's version includes in-frame clones alone and lacks a portion of them. The repertoire consists of 65,000 to 95,000 clones, with around 94% occurring once and the leading ten covering 8.5% to 10%. The source material was CD4+ or CD8+ T cells sorted from blood, sampled in a trial of the OX40 agonist ivuxolimab. Source of these receptors: an adult with an advanced solid tumor such as melanoma, head and neck, liver or kidney cancer.

This clone was recorded only once. The chain's CDR3 is CASETGTGGYTEAFF. For the CDR3, the DNA is TGTGCCAGCGAGACCGGGACAGGGGGTTACACTGAAGCTTTCTTT. This sequence joins TRBV6-6 and TRBJ1-1, with 11 bases that match TRBD1. V shed 8 bases and J 3 bases; nucleotides not matched to a gene: 8. The CDR3 spans 15 residues. CDR1 MNHNY and CDR2 SVGAGI come from the germline V gene (reference sequence).

V is TRBV5-1 and J is TRBJ1-5; possible D gene TRBD1, 6 bases. The V gene's germline CDR1 is SGHRS and CDR2 YFSETQ. This CDR3 spans 15 amino acids. V shed 0 bases and J shed 2 bases, with 9 bases lying between them. CDR3 region: CASSLEGVGNQPQHF. The CDR3, as DNA: TGCGCCAGCAGCTTGGAGGGGGTTGGCAATCAGCCCCAGCATTTT.

The V and J genes are TRBV5-1 and TRBJ2-2; D remains unclear. Germline V gene sequence: CDR1 SGHRS, CDR2 YFSETQ. Trimming left V 1 base short and J 9 bases short, with 4 bases between. The CDR3 extends over 11 amino acids. CDR3 bases: TGCGCCAGCAGCTTGACGCGGGAGCTGTTTTTT. Its protein is CASSLTRELFF.

The chain employs TRBV29-1 and TRBJ2-5, with D possibly TRBD1 on 6 matching bases. Looked up from germline, CDR1 is SQVTM and CDR2 is ANQGSEA. The CDR3 runs 13 residues. Trimming pared 6 bases from V and 3 bases from J, leaving 14 bases between. In DNA, the CDR3 is TGCAGCGTCACTACAGGGTTCGAAGAGACCCAGTACTTC. This encodes CSVTTGFEETQYF.

This clone appeared a single time. The V gene is TRBV7-2, the J gene TRBJ2-4; a weak D match, TRBD1 (5 bases). Germline-derived CDR1 and CDR2 are SGHTA and FQGNSA. CDR3 size: 14 residues. V gave up 6 bases and J gave up 0 bases, with 9 bases separating them. CDR3 loop: CASSRGRAKNIQYF. In DNA form, the CDR3 reads TGTGCCAGCAGTAGGGGCAGAGCCAAAAACATTCAGTACTTC.

The CDR3 spells CASSDGTPSSYEQYF. The CDR3 DNA sequence: TGTGCCAGCAGTGACGGGACTCCTAGCTCCTACGAGCAGTACTTC. The V gene is TRBV27, the J gene TRBJ2-7, with D maybe TRBD2 (6 bases). CDR1 MNHEY and CDR2 SMNVEV come from the germline V gene (reference sequence). V shed 5 bases and J shed 0 bases, with 14 bases lying between them. This CDR3 has 15 amino acids.

The chain employs TRBV7-6 and TRBJ1-1; D is perhaps TRBD1 (5 bases). CDR3 length equals 14 residues. The germline V gene encodes CDR1 SGHVS and CDR2 FNYEAQ. The V and J ends lost 1 base and 5 bases respectively, with 11 bases between them. Here the CDR3 reads CASSLDGTLTEAFF. The CDR3 DNA follows: TGTGCCAGCAGCTTAGATGGGACGCTTACTGAAGCTTTCTTT.

The V gene is TRBV7-7, the J gene TRBJ2-1; D may be TRBD2 (5 bases). The CDR3 extends over 16 amino acids. Per the germline V gene, CDR1 is SSHAT and CDR2 is FNYEAQ (reference sequence). V lost 5 bases, J lost 6 bases, and 20 bases lay in between. The CDR3 region is CASSPQRRTPRNEQFF. CDR3 in DNA: TGTGCCAGCAGCCCGCAACGGAGGACCCCTCGCAATGAGCAGTTCTTC.

The V and J genes are TRBV5-6 and TRBJ1-1; 10 bases match TRBD1. The CDR3 length is 17 residues. Germline assignment: CDR1 SGHDT and CDR2 YYEEEE. V lost 0 bases, J lost 2 bases, and 7 bases stayed unmatched. CDR3 DNA: TGTGCCAGCAGCTTGGGACAGGGGGCGCTTATTAACACTGAAGCTTTCTTT. Translation: CASSLGQGALINTEAFF.

This clone came up once. The chain recombines TRBV21-1 with TRBJ2-7; no check of the table's D call, TRBD2, against the DNA was made. TRBV21-1 constitutes a pseudogene. This CDR3 has 15 amino acids. DNA for the CDR3: TGTGCCAGCAGAACTAGCGGGGGGAGGTCCTACGAGCAGTACTTC. This encodes CASRTSGGRSYEQYF.

V gene TRBV6-1 combines with J gene TRBJ2-5, with 8 bases fitting TRBD2. The V segment lost 2 bases and the J segment 5 bases; nucleotides outside the gene matches: 10. The length of the CDR3 is 16 residues. CDR1 and CDR2 (germline): MNHNS, SASEGT. The CDR3 here is CASSEWHGGARETQYF. In nucleotides, the CDR3 is TGTGCCAGCAGTGAATGGCACGGGGGGGCCCGGGAGACCCAGTACTTC.

This chain connects TRBV7-9 to TRBJ1-1; D perhaps matches TRBD1 (5 bases). The CDR3 loop spans 16 amino acids. The V gene's germline CDR1 is SEHNR and CDR2 FQNEAQ (reference sequence). V was shortened by 1 base and J by 0 bases, with 12 bases between the two germline ends. The CDR3 DNA sequence: TGTGCCAGCAGCTTAGGAGCTAGGGACCTGAACACTGAAGCTTTCTTT. Translation gives CASSLGARDLNTEAFF.

The chain combines TRBV7-2 with TRBJ2-3; possibly TRBD2 for D (5 bases). Deletions cut 2 bases from V and 2 bases from J, with 17 bases between. Germline V gene sequence: CDR1 SGHTA, CDR2 FQGNSA. The CDR3 contains 17 residues. The CDR3 bases are TGTGCCAGCAGCTTACTTGGAGGACTCATGGCCACAGATACGCAGTATTTT. This gives the protein CASSLLGGLMATDTQYF.

The chain joins TRBV19 to TRBJ2-1, with a weak D call TRBD2 (6 bases). V lost 2 bases to trimming and J lost 6 bases, with 8 bases between them. The CDR3 consists of 13 residues. Germline V gives CDR1 LNHDA, CDR2 SQIVND (reference sequence). The CDR3 loop reads CASSIQGGNEQFF. The CDR3 nucleotides are TGTGCCAGTAGTATACAGGGAGGCAATGAGCAGTTCTTC.

The chain has TRBV4-1 and TRBJ1-3; unclear D gene. V gave up 2 bases and J gave up 1 base, with 12 bases separating them. Germline lookup yields CDR1 MGHRA and CDR2 YSYEKL. The CDR3 extends over 16 amino acids. The CDR3 sequence: CASSQIRSYSGNTIYF. CDR3 DNA sequence: TGCGCCAGCAGCCAAATTCGCTCTTATTCTGGAAACACCATATATTTT.

This clone is a singleton in its sample. The chain links TRBV27 to TRBJ2-7; D perhaps matches TRBD2 (7 bases). The germline V gene encodes CDR1 MNHEY and CDR2 SMNVEV (reference sequence). Trimming left V 2 bases short and J 3 bases short, with 11 bases between. This CDR3 contains 14 residues. The CDR3 DNA is TGTGCCAGCAGTTTAGGGGGGGCTCGCTACGAGCAGTACTTC. Protein: CASSLGGARYEQYF.

CDR3 residues: CASRQGNQPQHF. CDR3 bases: TGTGCCAGCAGACAGGGTAATCAGCCCCAGCATTTT. The chain recombines TRBV6-1 with TRBJ1-5; weak D call: TRBD1 (6 bases). V shed 6 bases and J shed 4 bases, with 7 bases lying between them. Germline V gene lookup returns CDR1 MNHNS and CDR2 SASEGT. The CDR3 spans 12 residues.

The J gene is TRBJ1-1, the V gene TRBV28, with D perhaps matching TRBD1 (6 bases). Between the trimmed V and J ends, which lost 5 bases and 1 base, there was a span of 11 bases. This CDR3 comprises 14 residues. Germline assignment: CDR1 MDHEN and CDR2 SYDVKM. As DNA, the CDR3 is TGTGCCAGCAGTCAGGGGTTGGGGAACACTGAAGCTTTCTTT. Translated: CASSQGLGNTEAFF.

This clone has only one observation. The chain joins TRBV4-1 to TRBJ2-1; 8 bases are a match to TRBD1. The CDR3 consists of 16 residues. Germline V gene data show CDR1 as MGHRA and CDR2 as YSYEKL. V trimming: 2 bases; J trimming: 4 bases; junction bases outside the gene matches: 7. The CDR3 region has the DNA TGCGCCAGCAGCCAATCTCCGGGACAGGATTACAATGAGCAGTTCTTC. It encodes CASSQSPGQDYNEQFF.

The CDR3 protein is CASSIADSNEQFF. The CDR3 DNA follows: TGTGCCAGTAGTATAGCCGACTCTAATGAGCAGTTCTTC. This chain joins TRBV19 and TRBJ2-1, with D hard to call. The CDR3 has 13 amino acids. Deletions cut 1 base from V and 7 bases from J, with 8 bases between. The V gene's germline CDR1 is LNHDA and CDR2 SQIVND (reference sequence).

This chain uses TRBV15 with TRBJ1-1; unclear D gene. This CDR3 has 13 residues. The V end lost 7 bases, the J end lost 3 bases, and 12 bases lay between the germline ends. Germline V gene data show CDR1 as LNHNV and CDR2 as YYDKDF (reference sequence). CDR3 loop: CATTPLLDTEAFF. Here the CDR3 DNA reads TGTGCCACCACCCCACTTTTGGACACTGAAGCTTTCTTT.

The rearrangement links TRBV7-2 to TRBJ2-5; D is possibly TRBD2 (5 bases). The J call could be wrong; TRBJ2-7 is a better fit for the DNA end. This CDR3 is 16 amino acids long. CDR1 SGHTA and CDR2 FQGNSA come from the germline V gene. The CDR3 protein is CASSRDGRVPSYEQYF. DNA for the CDR3: TGTGCCAGCAGCCGAGACGGGCGGGTCCCTTCCTACGAGCAGTACTTC.

This chain joins TRBV27 and TRBJ2-7; the D call may be TRBD1 or TRBD2 (5 bases each). The V gene's germline CDR1 is MNHEY and CDR2 SMNVEV (reference sequence). The CDR3 length is 13 residues. V was clipped by 3 bases and J by 4 bases, with 10 bases between them. CDR3 DNA sequence: TGTGCCAGCAGTTTTGGGGGTCGGTACGAGCAGTACTTC. As protein: CASSFGGRYEQYF.

In the case of this clone: Relative to the germline gene, one junction end is altered; a read error may explain this. The gene calls are TRBV27 and TRBJ2-1; 10 bases align to TRBD2. CDR1 is MNHEY, CDR2 SMNVEV, per germline (reference sequence). This CDR3 contains 15 residues. The DNA for the CDR3 is TGTGCCAGCCGTTTACGTGGACTAGCGGACAATGAGCAGTTCTTC. Protein product: CASRLRGLADNEQFF.

V gene TRBV5-8 combines with J gene TRBJ2-5; 10 bases are a match to TRBD1. The CDR3 consists of 16 residues. Germline V gene sequence: CDR1 SGHTS, CDR2 YDEGEE. Germline trimming cut 0 bases from V and 5 bases from J; bases unmatched to any gene: 7. The CDR3 reads CASSLGQGAGSETQYF. As DNA, the CDR3 is TGTGCCAGCAGCTTGGGACAGGGGGCAGGAAGCGAGACCCAGTACTTC.

CDR3: CASTGGVNQPQHF. The CDR3 nucleotides are TGTGCCAGTACAGGAGGGGTCAATCAGCCCCAGCATTTT. J is TRBJ1-5 and V is TRBV6-1; TRBD1 might be the D (5 bases). The V gene lost 9 bases and the J gene lost 3 bases, with 12 bases spanning the gap. The CDR3 runs to 13 residues. The V gene's germline CDR1 is MNHNS and CDR2 SASEGT.